This note documents a single T cell receptor beta chain sequence. Its antigen is undetermined. The sample belongs to a study of identical twins. Study-wide results and limits: Out-of-frame sharing of TCR alpha in monozygotic twins was underestimated by models. Cord blood beta clonotypes present at high abundance carried fewer insertions; no such pattern appeared in memory repertoires.

Addition of a universal primer site occurred through template switching, and cDNA carried unique molecular identifiers. MiXCR, run by TCRdb on the 5' RACE reads, gives a single entry per CDR3 protein. The profile shows 1.5 million to 2 million distinct CDR3 sequences, under 35% of them singletons. There are 13 residues in the CDR3. The V gene's germline CDR1 is LNHDA and CDR2 SQIVND (reference sequence). The V and J ends lost 3 bases and 10 bases, in that order; junction bases with no gene match: 5. Sequenced sample: cord blood. The V call is TRBV19, the J call TRBJ1-1, with 10 bases fitting TRBD1. This sequence was found in a newborn girl in good health. In nucleotides, the CDR3 is TGTGCCAGTAGTATGGGGACAGGGGAACGAGCTTTCTTT. Encoded protein: CASSMGTGERAFF.